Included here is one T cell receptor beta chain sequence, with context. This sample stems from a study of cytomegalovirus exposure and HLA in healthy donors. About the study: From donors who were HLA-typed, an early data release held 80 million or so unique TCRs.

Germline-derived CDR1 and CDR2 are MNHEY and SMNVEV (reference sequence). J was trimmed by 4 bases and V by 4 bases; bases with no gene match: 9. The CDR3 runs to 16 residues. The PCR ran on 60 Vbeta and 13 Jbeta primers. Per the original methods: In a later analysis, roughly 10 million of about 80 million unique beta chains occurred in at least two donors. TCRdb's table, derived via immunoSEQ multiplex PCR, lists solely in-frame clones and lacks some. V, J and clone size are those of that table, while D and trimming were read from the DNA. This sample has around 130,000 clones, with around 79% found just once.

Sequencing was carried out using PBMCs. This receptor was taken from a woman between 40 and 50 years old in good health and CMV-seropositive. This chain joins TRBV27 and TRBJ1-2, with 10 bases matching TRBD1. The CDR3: CASSSLGTGEAYGYTF. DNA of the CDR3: TGTGCCAGCAGTTCCCTGGGGACAGGGGAAGCCTATGGCTACACCTTC.